This T cell receptor (beta chain) is from a study of CD8+ T cells in alopecia areata. General study findings and limits: Especially in alopecia totalis/universalis, lesional scalp showed greater clonality than normal scalp did. Sequencing of scalp samples also includes resident alphabeta T cells from normal skin. TCR sharing was clearer in mice than between patients, perhaps partly owing to patient HLA diversity.

The germline gives CDR1 SNHLY, CDR2 FYNNEI. Trimming removed 8 bases at V and 2 bases at J, with 6 bases between. The CDR3 consists of 11 residues. PBMCs served as the source from which CD4+ and CD8+ T cells were sorted. As regards this clone: What it binds is not known.

In each case, RNA was isolated and then reverse transcribed into cDNA as the sequencing template. Data came from immunoSEQ multiplex PCR; TCRdb stores just in-frame clones and leaves some out. Here the sample spans under 250,000 clones, roughly three fifths being singletons. This TCR came from a human donor in good health. The rearrangement links TRBV2 to TRBJ1-2; unclear D gene. Sequencing was done on a sample of CD8+ T cells sorted from blood. The CDR3 reads CASWANYGYTF. CDR3 DNA: TGTGCCAGCTGGGCAAACTATGGCTACACCTTC.